This T cell receptor (beta chain) appears in the sequencing data of a study of blood T cells in healthy people across ages. This clonotype occurred many times. Its target is not known. Healthy individuals of Caucasian origin from Russia, aged roughly 6 to 100, served as donors. Findings of the study overall: Underestimates were what the diversity estimates from one million T cells were considered to be.

The use of a sample-barcoded 5' primer and a J-beta primer mix characterized a second PCR of about 6 to 12 cycles. Sequencing recovered at least 2.5 million CDR3-containing paired-end reads from each sample. MiXCR was run by TCRdb on the 5' RACE reads, yielding one entry per CDR3 protein. This sample carries about 570,000 distinct CDR3 sequences, roughly 28% of them seen once, and the ten largest clones take less than 20%. The CDR3 runs to 13 residues. Germline CDR1 and CDR2: MNHEY and SVGAGI. This TCR came from a woman aged 70 to 79 in good health. Sequenced: blood. The chain combines TRBV6-5 with TRBJ2-5; 11 nucleotides line up with TRBD2. Near its end, the DNA agrees better with TRBJ2-1, so the J call may be wrong. The CDR3 protein is CACTSGGGREQFF. The CDR3 DNA reads as TGTGCCTGTACTAGCGGGGGTGGGAGAGAGCAGTTCTTC.